What follows is one T cell receptor (beta chain) and its context. This clonotype was counted many times. The target of this receptor is not known. Base quality data are lacking; no much larger clone is found one base away. To prepare the library, 5' RACE was applied. Instrument used: NextSeq 500. In the TCR library protocol, a unique molecular identifier was attached to each TCR cDNA molecule so that PCR and sequencing errors could be corrected. The authors' pipeline ran thus. Decombinator tools were used for TCR identification, UMI-based error correction and CDR3 extraction. Expanded TCRs were defined as those above a frequency of 2 per 1,000, corresponding to the top 1% of the tumor frequency distribution. Renyi diversity was calculated using the R vegan package after each repertoire was subsampled 100 times to 5,000 TCRs. CDR3 similarity networks were constructed using string-kernel similarity of amino acid triplets, with links drawn between CDR3s whose pairwise similarity was above 0.82. TCRdb applied fastp at Q25 and MiXCR to the public reads, then kept only in-frame beta chains. All rows with the same CDR3 protein become a single entry with the most common DNA and genes. The V and J calls shown here were made by TCRdb, not taken from the authors' results. Here the sample has roughly 49,000 distinct CDR3 sequences; approximately 7% occur a single time. The ten largest clones add up to 2.9% of the sample.

What the time point label conveys for this sample: sample taken at primary tumor resection. TCR sequencing used whole RNA extracted from tumor and nontumor lung tissue, or from cryopreserved PBMC samples, without cell sorting. Samples were obtained from roughly 72 patients with early-stage, untreated non-small cell lung cancer from the lung TRACERx cohort. Patients were selected for TCR sequencing only if sufficient RNA was available from at least two tumor regions. This entry comes from a study of spatial heterogeneity in lung cancer (dated by TCRdb to between 2018 and 2021). The study in broad terms: More beta-chain than alpha-chain transcripts were consistently detected, likely reflecting higher beta-chain transcript abundance. In the raw uncorrected reads, each unique combination of TCR and UMI appeared on average more than ten times. In non-small cell lung cancer, the study quantitatively compared TCR alpha and beta repertoires across several tumor regions, matched nontumor lung, and blood. Nonsynonymous mutation counts, determined by whole-exome sequencing of tumor tissue, were related to TCR repertoire features. Both alpha and beta chains were TCR-sequenced in samples taken at surgery, namely 220 tumor regions, roughly 64 matched nontumor lung samples and roughly 56 PBMC samples.

Findings and caveats that apply to the study as a whole: Ubiquitous expanded tumor TCRs were detected in blood more often at tumor resection than at routine follow-up. Additional single-cell paired TCR alpha and beta sequencing was considered necessary to confirm, at a functional level, the hypothesis that regional TCRs recognize regional mutations.

Taken from cysteine to phenylalanine, the CDR3 has 15 residues. The read is trimmed to its CDR3 DNA, 45 bases read in frame from base 1. The CDR1 and CDR2 encoded by the germline V gene are MDHEN and SYDVKM. Relative to germline, V is missing 7 bases and J is missing 4 bases, with 9 bases of the junction outside any gene match. Source: PBMCs, taken at surgery. This TCR was recovered from a female donor with early-stage non-small cell lung cancer. The V and J genes are TRBV28 and TRBJ2-2; TRBD2 matches 7 bases in the middle. CDR3 sequence: CASIRDAGVTGELFF. The sequence in DNA is TGTGCCAGCATCCGAGACGCGGGGGTCACCGGGGAGCTGTTTTTT. Here the CDR3 is joined to the reference TRBV28 and TRBJ2-2 genes, and the full variable domain is: DVKVTQSSRYLVKRTGEKVFLECVQDMDHENMFWYRQDPGLGLRLIYFSYDVKMKEKGDIPEGYSVSREKKERFSLILESASTNQTSMYLCASIRDAGVTGELFFGEGSRLTVL.